This T cell receptor beta chain was captured in a study of spatial heterogeneity in lung cancer. Study information: Patients with untreated early-stage non-small cell lung cancer, numbering 72, were the donors. Taken at a median of about 2 years after resection, follow-up PBMC samples underwent sequencing when available. Overall study results and limits: Ubiquitous, expanded tumor-derived TCRs were more frequently observed in blood at resection than at follow-up.

This clonotype was picked up a small number of times. Its target is not known. Via MiXCR, TCRdb re-called the 5' RACE reads, giving one row per CDR3 protein. The data contain under 150,000 distinct CDR3 sequences, roughly a tenth of them seen just once; the ten biggest clones take up less than 25%. This CDR3 comprises 13 residues. Germline assignment: CDR1 MNHNS and CDR2 SASEGT. V dropped 7 bases and J dropped 4; count of bases not matched to a gene: 3. Time point here: blood at routine non-recurrence follow-up after resection. TCRs were sequenced from unsorted whole RNA of tumor, nontumor lung or PBMC.

The J gene is TRBJ2-1, the V gene TRBV6-1, with 8 bases identical to TRBD2. The sample here was PBMCs, taken at follow-up. The sequence derives from a female donor with early-stage non-small cell lung cancer. DNA for the CDR3: TGTGCCAGCACACCGGGAGGGTACAATGAGCAGTTCTTC. It codes for CASTPGGYNEQFF.